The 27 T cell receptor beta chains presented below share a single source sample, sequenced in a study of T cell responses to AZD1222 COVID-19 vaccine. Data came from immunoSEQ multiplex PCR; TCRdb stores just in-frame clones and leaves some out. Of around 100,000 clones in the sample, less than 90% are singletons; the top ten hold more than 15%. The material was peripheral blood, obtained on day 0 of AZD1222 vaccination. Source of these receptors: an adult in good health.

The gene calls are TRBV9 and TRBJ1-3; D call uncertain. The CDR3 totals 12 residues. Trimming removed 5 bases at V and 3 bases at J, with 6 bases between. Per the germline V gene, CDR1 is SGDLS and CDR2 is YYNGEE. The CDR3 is CASREGGNTIYF. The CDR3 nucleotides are TGTGCCAGCAGAGAGGGTGGAAACACCATATATTTT.

The DNA for the CDR3 is TGTGCCAGCAGCTCCATCCCGGGCGGGGCCACCGGGGAGCTGTTTTTT. Translation gives CASSSIPGGATGELFF. The chain couples TRBV7-6 to TRBJ2-2, with TRBD2 as a possible D gene (6 bases). This CDR3 is built from 16 residues. The germline CDR1 and CDR2 sequences are SGHVS and FNYEAQ. Trimming pared 4 bases from V and 4 bases from J, leaving 16 bases between.

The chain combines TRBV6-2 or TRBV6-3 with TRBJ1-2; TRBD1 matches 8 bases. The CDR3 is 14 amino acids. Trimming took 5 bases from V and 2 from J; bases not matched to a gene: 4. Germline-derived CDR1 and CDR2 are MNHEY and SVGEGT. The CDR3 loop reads CASSPGQGNYGYTF. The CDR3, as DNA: TGTGCCAGCAGTCCCGGACAGGGAAACTATGGCTACACCTTC.

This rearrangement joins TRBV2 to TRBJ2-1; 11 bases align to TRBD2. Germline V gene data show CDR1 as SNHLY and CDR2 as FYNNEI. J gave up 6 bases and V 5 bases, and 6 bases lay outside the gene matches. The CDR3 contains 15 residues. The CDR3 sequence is CASSLLAGAGNEQFF. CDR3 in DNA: TGTGCCAGCAGTCTACTAGCGGGAGCGGGCAATGAGCAGTTCTTC.

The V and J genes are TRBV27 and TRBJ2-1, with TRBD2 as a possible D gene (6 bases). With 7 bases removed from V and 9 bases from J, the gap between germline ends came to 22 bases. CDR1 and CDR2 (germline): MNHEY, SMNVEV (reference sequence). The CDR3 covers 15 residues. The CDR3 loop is CASILTGGRRVEQFF. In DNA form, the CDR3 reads TGTGCCAGCATTTTGACCGGGGGTAGGAGGGTTGAGCAGTTCTTC.

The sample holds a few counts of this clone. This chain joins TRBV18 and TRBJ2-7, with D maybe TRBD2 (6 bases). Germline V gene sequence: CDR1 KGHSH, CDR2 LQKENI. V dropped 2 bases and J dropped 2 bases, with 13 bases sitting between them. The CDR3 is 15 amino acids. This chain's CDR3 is CASSPSSGSTYEQYF. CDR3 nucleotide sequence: TGTGCCAGCTCACCATCGAGCGGGTCGACCTACGAGCAGTACTTC.

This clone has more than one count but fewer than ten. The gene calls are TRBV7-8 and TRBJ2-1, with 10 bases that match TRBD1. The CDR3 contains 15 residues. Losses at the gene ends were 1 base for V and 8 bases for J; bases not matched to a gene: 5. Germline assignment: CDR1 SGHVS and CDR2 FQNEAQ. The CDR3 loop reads CASSLVLTGGDEQFF. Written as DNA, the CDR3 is TGTGCCAGCAGCTTAGTTTTGACAGGGGGCGATGAGCAGTTCTTC.

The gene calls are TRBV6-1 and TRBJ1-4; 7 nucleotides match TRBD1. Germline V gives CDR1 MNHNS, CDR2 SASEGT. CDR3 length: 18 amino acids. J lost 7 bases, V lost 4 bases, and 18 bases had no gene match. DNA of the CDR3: TGTGCCAGCAGTGTCTCGGGACAGCTGGCGTGGGGTTTTGAAAAACTGTTTTTT. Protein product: CASSVSGQLAWGFEKLFF.

Written as DNA, the CDR3 is TGCGCCAGCAGCTTGACAGGGTCGATCACTGAAGCTTTCTTT. Protein product: CASSLTGSITEAFF. This chain joins TRBV5-1 and TRBJ1-1; possible D gene TRBD1, 6 bases. The CDR3 sequence is 14 residues long. V gave up 1 base and J gave up 4 bases, with 11 bases separating them. CDR1 is SGHRS, CDR2 YFSETQ, per germline.

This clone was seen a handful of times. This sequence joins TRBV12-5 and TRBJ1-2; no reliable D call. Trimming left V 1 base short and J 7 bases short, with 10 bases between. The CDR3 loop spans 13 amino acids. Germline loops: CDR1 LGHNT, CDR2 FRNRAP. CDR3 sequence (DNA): TGTGCTAGTGGTTTGGGTATTGCATCTGGCTACACCTTC. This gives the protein CASGLGIASGYTF. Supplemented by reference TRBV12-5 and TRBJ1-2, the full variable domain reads DARVTQTPRHKVTEMGQEVTMRCQPILGHNTVFWYRQTMMQGLELLAYFRNRAPLDDSGMPKDRFSAEMPDATLATLKIQPSEPRDSAVYFCASGLGIASGYTFGSGTRLTVV.

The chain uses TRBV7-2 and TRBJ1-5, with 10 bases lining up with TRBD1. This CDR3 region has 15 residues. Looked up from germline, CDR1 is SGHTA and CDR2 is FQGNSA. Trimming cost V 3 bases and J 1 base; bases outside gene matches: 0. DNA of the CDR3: TGTGCCAGCAGCTTGGGACAGGGGAGCAATCAGCCCCAGCATTTT. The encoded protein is CASSLGQGSNQPQHF.

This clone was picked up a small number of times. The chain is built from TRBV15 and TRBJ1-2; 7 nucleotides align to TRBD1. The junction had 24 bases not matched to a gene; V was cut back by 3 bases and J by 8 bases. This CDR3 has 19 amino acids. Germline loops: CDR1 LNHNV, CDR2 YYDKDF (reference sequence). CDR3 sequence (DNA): TGTGCCACCAGCAGTCCCGCAGGGCAGGGACAGTCAAGGATAAGAGGCTACACCTTC. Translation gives CATSSPAGQGQSRIRGYTF.

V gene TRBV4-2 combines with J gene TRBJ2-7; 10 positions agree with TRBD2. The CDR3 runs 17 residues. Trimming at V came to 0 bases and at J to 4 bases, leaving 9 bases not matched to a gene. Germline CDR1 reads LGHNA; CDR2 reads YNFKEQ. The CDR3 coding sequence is TGTGCCAGCAGCCAAGATCGGCAGCGGGAGGGCCGGTACGAGCAGTACTTC. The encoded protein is CASSQDRQREGRYEQYF.

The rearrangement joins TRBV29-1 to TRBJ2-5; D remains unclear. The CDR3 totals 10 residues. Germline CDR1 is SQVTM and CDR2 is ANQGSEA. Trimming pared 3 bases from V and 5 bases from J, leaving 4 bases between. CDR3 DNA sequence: TGCAGCGTTGATGGCGAGACCCAGTACTTC. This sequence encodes CSVDGETQYF.

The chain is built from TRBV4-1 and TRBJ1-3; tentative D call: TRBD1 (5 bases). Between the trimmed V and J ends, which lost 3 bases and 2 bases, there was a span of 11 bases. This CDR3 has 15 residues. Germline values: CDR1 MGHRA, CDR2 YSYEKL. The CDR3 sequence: CASSHRQLTGNTIYF. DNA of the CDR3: TGCGCCAGCAGCCACCGACAGTTAACTGGAAACACCATATATTTT.

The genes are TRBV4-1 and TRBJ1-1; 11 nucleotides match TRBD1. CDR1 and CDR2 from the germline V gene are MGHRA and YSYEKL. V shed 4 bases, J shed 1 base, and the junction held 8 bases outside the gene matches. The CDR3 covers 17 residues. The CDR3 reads CASSLSRGQGGNTEAFF. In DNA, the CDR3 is TGCGCCAGCAGCCTGTCCCGGGGACAGGGGGGGAACACTGAAGCTTTCTTT.

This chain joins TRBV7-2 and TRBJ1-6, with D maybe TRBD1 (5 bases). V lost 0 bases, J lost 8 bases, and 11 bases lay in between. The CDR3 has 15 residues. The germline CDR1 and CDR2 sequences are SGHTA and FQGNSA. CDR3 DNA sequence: TGTGCCAGCAGCTTAGCTTCGGGGCTAGATTCACCCCTCCACTTT. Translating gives CASSLASGLDSPLHF.

CDR3 protein: CASSQGWSGNTIYF. The CDR3 nucleotides are TGTGCCAGCAGCCAGGGGTGGTCTGGAAACACCATATATTTT. The chain has TRBV14 and TRBJ1-3; the D is unclear. V lost 3 bases, J lost 1 base, and 7 bases lay in between. The germline V gene encodes CDR1 SGHDN and CDR2 FVKESK. The CDR3 runs 14 residues.

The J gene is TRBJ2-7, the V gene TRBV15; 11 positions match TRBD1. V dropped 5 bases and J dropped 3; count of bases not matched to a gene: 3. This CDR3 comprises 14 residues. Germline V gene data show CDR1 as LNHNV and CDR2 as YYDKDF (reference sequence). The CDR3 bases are TGTGCCACCAGCCCGGGGACAGGGGGCTACGAGCAGTACGTC. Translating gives CATSPGTGGYEQYV.

The CDR3 reads CATSATGALGEAFF. The CDR3 DNA reads TGTGCCACCAGTGCTACGGGGGCGTTGGGTGAAGCTTTCTTT. The gene calls are TRBV24-1 and TRBJ1-1, with D possibly matching TRBD1 (6 bases). Looked up from germline, CDR1 is KGHDR and CDR2 is SFDVKD. V lost 5 bases and J lost 7, with 16 bases in between. The CDR3 runs to 14 residues.

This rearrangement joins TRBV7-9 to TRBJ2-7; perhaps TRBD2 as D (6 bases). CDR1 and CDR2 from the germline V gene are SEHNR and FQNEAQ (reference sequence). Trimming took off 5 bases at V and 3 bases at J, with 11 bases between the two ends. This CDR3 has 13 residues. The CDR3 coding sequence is TGTGCCAGCAGCCCCGGGACTGTCTACGAGCAGTACTTC. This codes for CASSPGTVYEQYF.

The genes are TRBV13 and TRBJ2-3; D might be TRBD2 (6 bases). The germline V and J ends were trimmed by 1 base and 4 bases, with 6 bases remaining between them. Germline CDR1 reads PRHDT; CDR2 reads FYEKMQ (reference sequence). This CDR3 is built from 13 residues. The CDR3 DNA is TGTGCCAGCAGCTTAGTAGCGGCAGATACGCAGTATTTT. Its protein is CASSLVAADTQYF.

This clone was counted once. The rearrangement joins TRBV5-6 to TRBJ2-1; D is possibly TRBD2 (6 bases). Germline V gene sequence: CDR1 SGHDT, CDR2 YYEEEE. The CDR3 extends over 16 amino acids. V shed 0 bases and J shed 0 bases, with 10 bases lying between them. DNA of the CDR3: TGTGCCAGCAGCTTGGTGGGGGGTAGCTCCTACAATGAGCAGTTCTTC. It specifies CASSLVGGSSYNEQFF.

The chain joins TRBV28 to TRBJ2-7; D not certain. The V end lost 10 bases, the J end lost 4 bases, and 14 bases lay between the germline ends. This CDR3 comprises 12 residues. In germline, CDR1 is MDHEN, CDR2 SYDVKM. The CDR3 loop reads CATQRRGYEQYF. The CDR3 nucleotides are TGTGCCACCCAGAGACGTGGTTACGAGCAGTACTTC.

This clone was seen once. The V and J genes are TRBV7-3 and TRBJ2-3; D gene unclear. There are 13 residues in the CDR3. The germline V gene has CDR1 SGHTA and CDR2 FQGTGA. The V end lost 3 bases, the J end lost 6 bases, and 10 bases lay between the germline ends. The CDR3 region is CASSLGTSDTQYF. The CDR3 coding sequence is TGTGCCAGCAGCTTGGGTACAAGCGATACGCAGTATTTT.

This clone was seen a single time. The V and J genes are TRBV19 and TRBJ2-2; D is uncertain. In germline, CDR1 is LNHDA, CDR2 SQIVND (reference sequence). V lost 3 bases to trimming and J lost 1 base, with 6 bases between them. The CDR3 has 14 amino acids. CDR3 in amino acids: CASSISQNTGELFF. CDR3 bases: TGTGCCAGTAGTATCTCGCAGAACACCGGGGAGCTGTTTTTT.

For the CDR3, the DNA is TGTGCCAGCAGCAAGTTAATGAGCGGGGAGACCCAGTACTTC. It specifies CASSKLMSGETQYF. The chain combines TRBV3-1 (or the pseudogene TRBV3-2) with TRBJ2-5; maybe TRBD2 (6 bases). With 5 bases removed from V and 5 bases from J, the gap between germline ends came to 15 bases. The CDR3 length is 14 residues. Germline V CDR1 and CDR2: LGHDT, YNNKEL (reference sequence).